This is a list of T cell receptor beta chains from one sample in a study of regulatory T cells in long-lasting Graves disease. Each CDR3 protein is one row after TCRdb ran MiXCR on the multiplex PCR reads. This table holds over 500,000 distinct CDR3 sequences, roughly a sixth found once. The same sample was also used in a study of T cells in Graves' hyperthyroidism and ophthalmopathy.

Sequenced material: peripheral blood mononuclear cells (PBMCs), taken at new diagnosis, from a patient treated with antithyroid drugs. The receptors come from a man aged 18-30 years with Graves disease. Each CDR3 is given with its conserved first and last residue. A D gene is named only where the DNA matches it firmly. Not every row has a clone size; where given, it reads once, few, many or a size class.

-,16,TRBJ1-6,TRBV30,few,CAWSPPWGLAGSPLHF,TGTGCCTGGAGTCCCCCCTGGGGTCTCGCCGGTTCACCCCTCCACTTT
TRBD1,15,TRBJ2-2,TRBV6-2/TRBV6-3,-,CASSADRGRAGELFF,TGTGCCAGCAGCGCGGACAGGGGAAGAGCCGGGGAGCTGTTTTTT
-,15,TRBJ1-1,TRBV7-2,-,CASSFRGFGNTEAFF,TGTGCCAGCAGCTTCCGGGGGTTCGGGAACACTGAAGCTTTCTTT
-,17,TRBJ1-6,TRBV5-1,few,CASSPQGRRGNNSPLHF,TGCGCCAGCAGCCCCCAAGGGAGGAGGGGCAATAATTCACCCCTCCACTTT
-,17,TRBJ1-3,TRBV7-8,-,CASSPYRVPPSGNTIYF,TGTGCCAGCAGCCCCTACAGGGTACCCCCCTCTGGAAACACCATATATTTT
-,15,TRBJ1-3,TRBV27,many,CASSLSKASGNTIYF,TGTGCCAGCAGTTTATCGAAGGCCTCTGGAAACACCATATATTTT
TRBD1,15,TRBJ2-1,TRBV20-1,few,CSARVPGQGGNEQFF,TGCAGTGCTAGAGTCCCGGGACAGGGGGGCAATGAGCAGTTCTTC
TRBD2,17,TRBJ2-2,TRBV7-8,-,CASTIGLAGFPAGELFF,TGTGCCAGCACCATCGGACTAGCGGGATTCCCAGCCGGGGAGCTGTTTTTT
-,13,TRBJ2-5,TRBV20-1,-,CSASRRQEETQYF,TGCAGTGCCTCGAGGAGACAGGAAGAGACCCAGTACTTC
-,12,TRBJ1-2,TRBV10-3,few,CAISETVYGYTF,TGTGCCATCAGTGAGACAGTCTATGGCTACACCTTC
-,13,TRBJ2-5,TRBV12-3/TRBV12-4,many,CASSLENGETQYF,TGTGCCAGCAGTTTAGAAAATGGGGAGACCCAGTACTTC
TRBD1,13,TRBJ1-2,TRBV12-3/TRBV12-4,-,CANSRDRGYGYTF,TGTGCCAACAGCCGGGACAGGGGGTATGGCTACACCTTC
TRBD2,15,TRBJ2-3,TRBV29-1,-,CSVEDRDYHTDTQYF,TGCAGCGTTGAAGACAGGGACTACCACACAGATACGCAGTATTTT
-,14,TRBJ2-7,TRBV19,few,CASSIRGFAYEQYF,TGTGCCAGTAGTATCAGGGGTTTTGCCTACGAGCAGTACTTC
-,15,TRBJ1-2,TRBV29-1,-,CSVEERGRGGYGYTF,TGCAGCGTTGAAGAGCGGGGCAGGGGCGGCTATGGCTACACCTTC
-,14,TRBJ2-7,TRBV14,few,CASSQGKGYIEQYF,TGTGCCAGCAGCCAAGGGAAAGGGTACATCGAGCAGTACTTC
TRBD1,14,TRBJ2-2,TRBV10-3,few,CAIKGTGIAGELFF,TGTGCCATCAAAGGGACAGGAATAGCCGGGGAGCTGTTTTTT